The present entry profiles one TCR beta chain with its context. This clonotype was found once. Its antigen is not yet known. No quality values exist for individual bases; no much larger clone is one base distant. One read amounts to weak evidence. RNA was extracted using the RNeasy kit, and about 0.45 to 1 microgram was reverse transcribed with random hexamers. The immunoSEQ multiplex PCR assay, which covers 54 Vbeta and 13 Jbeta segments, was used to amplify TCR beta CDR3 regions. To correct PCR amplification bias, a synthetic template baseline was used for both primer optimization and computational correction. The original methods were these. Reads were annotated to V, D and J genes according to IMGT and were analyzed with immunoSEQ Analyzer, with only productive sequences retained. Clonality was computed as one minus Shannon entropy normalized by log2 of the number of productive unique sequences. For each patient and control, public and private clones were evaluated within the 100 most prevalent clones. Clones were defined as Susac-specific when absent from the healthy and MS cohorts, from approximately 1,100 published viral clones and from other ImmuneACCESS disease sequences. Using fastp trimming at Q25 and MiXCR clonotype assembly, TCRdb reanalyzed the public sequencing data and kept in-frame beta chains. Duplicate CDR3 protein sequences are folded into a single record with the most common DNA and genes. The V and J calls and clone size come from TCRdb's table, not from the authors' own analysis. The sample yields 210,000 or so distinct CDR3 sequences; approximately 90% were counted once. The leading ten clones occupy 0.1% to 0.15% of the sample.

High-throughput TCR beta sequencing profiled peripheral blood CD8+ and CD4+ T cells from healthy donors, Susac syndrome patients and multiple sclerosis patients. The multiple sclerosis controls were treatment-naive patients whose relapsing-remitting disease, either stable or active, fulfilled the revised McDonald criteria. Bulk CD8+ and CD4+ T cells were purified by magnetic negative isolation, whereas CD8+ TEMRA cells were enriched by FACS. Blood was collected in EDTA tubes and processed within 24 hours, with PBMCs isolated through density gradient centrifugation. PBMCs intended for TCR sequencing were cryopreserved in liquid nitrogen and were subsequently thawed in a 37 degrees C water bath. The sorted or isolated CD4+, CD8+ and CD8+ TEMRA cells had a purity of 90% or higher. These data belong to a study of CD8 T cells in Susac syndrome (dated by TCRdb to about 2019). With respect to the entire study: The study used repertoire sequencing to test whether antigen drove CD8+ T cell activation and differentiation in Susac syndrome. The study compared CD8+ T cell repertoire clonality among 12 healthy donors, approximately 14 Susac syndrome patients and some 16 multiple sclerosis patients.

The paper's findings and limits, for the study overall: The number of individuals in the TCR sequencing and HLA analysis was acknowledged as relatively small.

The source is a human donor with multiple sclerosis. The sample consisted of CD8+ T cells from PBMCs.

The CDR3 region reads CASSVEVNYGYTF. The nucleotide sequence is given as TGTGCCAGCAGCGTAGAAGTTAACTATGGCTACACCTTC. This chain is built from TRBV9 and TRBJ1-2; the D gene lacks a confident call. The germline V gene yields SGDLS for CDR1 and YYNGEE for CDR2. The CDR3 spans 13 residues, from the cysteine through the phenylalanine. Only the CDR3 region is kept as DNA, spanning 39 bases read in frame from base 1. Cut back by 0 bases and 1 base, the V and J ends lie 4 bases apart.